This T cell receptor beta chain was documented in a study of shared clonotypes between healthy human individuals. Trimming shortened V by 6 bases and J by 4 bases, and 10 bases separated the two germline ends. This CDR3 spans 13 amino acids. CDR1 SNHLY and CDR2 FYNNEI come from the germline V gene. Genomic DNA of every subset was divided equally among multiple immunoSEQ plates. Repertoires were generated with immunoSEQ multiplex PCR, while TCRdb's copy carries only in-frame clones and drops some. The table has millions of clones, roughly nine tenths seen once. This sequence was found in a young man in good health. The chain has TRBV2 and TRBJ2-4, with D possibly called TRBD1 or TRBD2 (6 bases each). The sequenced material came from naive CD4+ T cells sorted from blood. Subset indicated: CD45RA+ positively selected. CDR3 in amino acids: CASRRRGKNIQYF. CDR3 nucleotide sequence: TGTGCCAGCAGGCGGAGGGGGAAAAACATTCAGTACTTC. Combining the CDR3 with reference TRBV2 and TRBJ2-4 gives the whole variable domain EPEVTQTPSHQVTQMGQEVILRCVPISNHLYFYWYRQILGQKVEFLVSFYNNEISEKSEIFDDQFSVERPDGSNFTLKIRSTKLEDSAMYFCASRRRGKNIQYFGAGTRLSVL.